This T cell receptor (beta chain) stems from a study of blood T cell repertoires in COVID-19. Study-level information: The cDNA or gDNA used as material had been derived from T cells, B-cell-depleted T cells, or PBMCs.

Trimming shortened V by 6 bases and J by 0 bases, and 17 bases separated the two germline ends. CDR1 SQVTM and CDR2 ANQGSEA come from the germline V gene. The CDR3 is 15 residues long. Libraries were prepared by immunoSEQ multiplex PCR; TCRdb keeps only in-frame clonotypes and omits some of them. The repertoire holds about 250,000 clones, with 70% to 90% as singletons. V gene TRBV29-1 combines with J gene TRBJ1-2; perhaps TRBD1 as D (6 bases). This clonotype was sampled from a woman aged 60-70 years with active or convalescent COVID-19. The sequenced material came from peripheral blood. CDR3 nucleotides: TGCAGCGTCCTTCAGAGGGACACACCTAACTATGGCTACACCTTC. It translates to CSVLQRDTPNYGYTF.